This TCR beta chain was captured by sequencing in a study of post-analysis software for immune sequencing data. A note on this clonotype: The antigen remains unidentified.

This CDR3 has 16 residues. The V end was cut by 6 bases, the J end by 4 bases, with 21 bases between. The TCR beta cDNA libraries carried unique molecular identifiers. One entry per CDR3 protein, called by TCRdb with MiXCR from the PCR reads. The table has roughly 540,000 distinct CDR3 sequences, about a third seen once. Study-wide points: Strong same-batch co-clustering of samples appeared with F measure clustering. Relative to controls, patients had 5 or 6 TRBV segments at higher frequency, with TRBV5-6, TRBV5-1 and TRBV20-1 among these.

Specimen: blood. This chain uses TRBV12-3 or TRBV12-4 with TRBJ1-2, with no clear D. The clonotype was recovered from a girl aged 2 to 17 with multiple sclerosis. The chain's CDR3 is CASSLVGWTGSYGYTF. The CDR3 coding sequence is TGTGCCAGCAGCTTGGTGGGTTGGACCGGGAGCTATGGCTACACCTTC.